This T cell receptor (beta chain) was profiled in a study of T cell responses to AZD1222 COVID-19 vaccine. The overall study: Second-dose recipients at about 4 or about 12 weeks were treated as one pooled group. The study, taken as a whole, reports: Recipients of two AZD1222 doses showed rising Spike-specific TCR breadth and depth. Only after the peak T cell response were repertoires sampled. Recipients of AZD1222 seropositive at baseline numbered only 6 or 7.

In regard to this clone: Its matching antigen is unknown.

The CDR3 is 17 amino acids. Germline V lookup: CDR1 MDHEN, CDR2 SYDVKM. With 6 bases removed from V and 0 bases from J, the gap between germline ends came to 20 bases. The protocol was immunoSEQ multiplex PCR, while the TCRdb copy is restricted to in-frame clones and leaves out a portion. The data hold fewer than 150,000 clones, with approximately 90% observed a single time. The source is an adult in good health. The chain is built from TRBV28 and TRBJ1-2, with D possibly matching TRBD1 (5 bases). This material consisted of peripheral blood, taken on day 0 of AZD1222 vaccination. The CDR3 spells CASSRRGFFRANYGYTF. CDR3 sequence (DNA): TGTGCCAGCAGCCGAAGGGGCTTTTTTCGAGCTAACTATGGCTACACCTTC.